A selection of T cell receptor beta chains follows, all from one sample in a study of blood T cell repertoires in COVID-19. TCRdb's table, derived via immunoSEQ multiplex PCR, lists solely in-frame clones and lacks some. The sample yields 350,000 to 400,000 clones, over 85% seen once. Sequencing was carried out using PBMCs or T cells enriched from blood (not recorded which). These receptors were obtained from a woman aged 25 to 45 who had recovered from COVID-19. The CDR3 runs from the conserved cysteine through the conserved F or W. The order of the fields is clone size, V gene, J gene, CDR3 protein. Clone size, where shown, is once, few, many, or a class for clones that have expanded.

>.|TRBV28|TRBJ1-2
CASSLFRQGNGYTF
>.|TRBV7-2|TRBJ1-3
CASSLTTASSGNTIYF
>.|TRBV28|TRBJ1-2
CASIKQGAGGYTF
>many|TRBV12-3/TRBV12-4|TRBJ1-3
CASSLTGGNTIYF
>.|TRBV11-1|TRBJ2-1
CASSFRTGLSYNEQFF
>.|TRBV10-3|TRBJ1-1
CAIRATHQGAGNTEAFF
>.|TRBV7-8|TRBJ1-2
CASSLVTGPQPNYGYTF
>.|TRBV19|TRBJ2-5
CASSPAPLRQARGETQYF
>.|TRBV29-1|TRBJ1-3
CSVESRGNTIYF
>.|TRBV9|TRBJ1-3
CASSVDIGNTIYF
>.|TRBV10-2|TRBJ2-1
CASSDGSSYNEQFF
>.|TRBV18|TRBJ1-5
CASSPYRDRQPQHF
>.|TRBV24-1|TRBJ2-2
CATGPGTPNTGELFF
>.|TRBV6-5|TRBJ2-3
CASSLASPYTDTQYF
>.|TRBV18|TRBJ1-2
CASSPQTPDSNYGYTF
>.|TRBV11-2|TRBJ2-7
CASSLQWSLDYEQYF
>once|TRBV30|TRBJ1-5
CAWSRTGMGNQPQHF
>.|TRBV27|TRBJ1-4
CASRPGGNEKLFF
>.|TRBV4-3|TRBJ1-1
CASSPLRGHTEAFF
>.|TRBV10-3|TRBJ1-6
CAISAGQGNSPLHF
>.|TRBV7-2|TRBJ1-5
CASSRDRVDQPQHF
>once|TRBV19|TRBJ1-1
CASGGTANTEAFF
>.|TRBV4-2|TRBJ2-7
CASSLGQGYEQYF
>.|TRBV2|TRBJ2-7
CASSATGGIYEQYF
>.|TRBV9|TRBJ2-7
CASSVGGTHEQYF
>.|TRBV3-1/TRBV3-2|TRBJ2-7
CASSQGGEQYF
>.|TRBV27|TRBJ1-4
CASKTGRLGLNEKLFF
>.|TRBV7-2|TRBJ2-1
CASSLGGQGAREQFF
>.|TRBV27|TRBJ1-1
CASLSSTGVSNTEAFF
>few|TRBV6-2/TRBV6-3|TRBJ1-5
CASSFTADRPQHF
>few|TRBV13|TRBJ2-7
CASSLPGGSYEQYF
>once|TRBV11-2|TRBJ2-7
CASRIYRDEQYF
>.|TRBV29-1|TRBJ1-1
CSVGRGSGTEAFF
>.|TRBV28|TRBJ2-3
CASSWMGPLLSTDTQYF
>.|TRBV7-8|TRBJ2-7
CASSLTATLSVASYEQYF
>.|TRBV2|TRBJ1-4
CASRRDSYNEKLFF
>once|TRBV12-3/TRBV12-4|TRBJ2-5
CASSARGLRYF
>.|TRBV5-4|TRBJ1-4
CASSPGQGYEKLFF
>.|TRBV30|TRBJ1-1
CAWMRNLNTEAFF
>.|TRBV30|TRBJ2-3
CAQSAGGPGTDTQYF
>.|TRBV12-5|TRBJ2-4
CACSTKNIQYF
>.|TRBV5-1|TRBJ1-2
CASSLGQGLTYGYTF
>once|TRBV30|TRBJ1-5
CAWSGTGSYSNQPQHF